This TCR beta chain emerged from a study of technical replicates of blood from a handful of donors. The germline V gene encodes CDR1 MDHEN and CDR2 SYDVKM. The CDR3 covers 14 residues. V dropped 2 bases and J dropped 7 bases, with 15 bases sitting between them. Clones were sequenced by immunoSEQ multiplex PCR, and TCRdb holds only the in-frame ones, with some missing. The sample has some 58,000 clones; about 95% are singletons. This clonotype originated in a human donor in good health. The V and J genes are TRBV28 and TRBJ2-7; perhaps TRBD2 as D (6 bases). The sequencing sample was made of T cells isolated from PBMCs. In nucleotides, the CDR3 is TGTGCCAGCAGTTTAGGGACTGGGTTGAGGGAGCAGTACTTC. It specifies CASSLGTGLREQYF.